A single sample gave rise to the 2 T cell receptor beta chains below, sequenced in a study of blood T cells in healthy people across ages. Sample-barcoded 5' priming and a J-beta primer mix drove a second PCR of roughly 7 to 11 cycles. TCRdb passed the 5' RACE reads through MiXCR, listing each CDR3 protein once. Of 800,000 to 950,000 distinct CDR3 sequences listed, just under 30% are singletons. These data were also reused for a study on T cells of mothers and their children.

Sequenced material: blood. These receptors were collected from a woman in her 40s in good health.

This chain links TRBV28 with TRBJ2-3; 8 bases are shared with TRBD2. V dropped 7 bases and J dropped 0; count of bases not matched to a gene: 12. The CDR3 consists of 17 residues. Germline V gene sequence: CDR1 MDHEN, CDR2 SYDVKM. This CDR3 reads CASTHGGLVRSTDTQYF. The CDR3 DNA is TGTGCCAGCACCCATGGGGGACTAGTCCGCAGCACAGATACGCAGTATTTT.

The V and J genes are TRBV7-2 and TRBJ2-7, with TRBD2 identical over 7 bases. Germline trimming cut 1 base from V and 6 bases from J; bases unmatched to any gene: 9. The CDR3 length is 15 residues. The germline gives CDR1 SGHTA, CDR2 FQGNSA. CDR3 coding DNA: TGTGCCAGCAGCTTAGAAGGGACTATGACCCTCGAGCAGTACTTC. This translates into CASSLEGTMTLEQYF.